This TCR beta chain was obtained from a study of T cell repertoires in cytomegalovirus infection. From germline, CDR1 is LNHDA and CDR2 SQIVND (reference sequence). The V end was cut by 1 base, the J end by 2 bases, with 9 bases between. The CDR3 runs to 15 residues. This clonotype was counted a few times. TCRdb called the reads again in MiXCR, with one record for every CDR3 protein. The table lists around 300,000 distinct CDR3 sequences, around 25% of them singletons. This clonotype was obtained from a human donor in good health (CMV status not recorded). Some clones in this sample may be carry-over from other donors' samples. The source material was PBMCs. The gene calls are TRBV19 and TRBJ2-1, with a weak D call TRBD1 (5 bases). The CDR3 here is CASSIGPGTYNEQFF. The CDR3, as DNA: TGTGCCAGTAGTATAGGGCCAGGGACCTACAATGAGCAGTTCTTC.